This T cell receptor beta chain derives from a study of T-cell reconstitution after alpha-beta-depleted transplantation in children. Study results and caveats: T-cell counts and diversity at one year post-transplant came mainly from newly produced T cells. Several hundred graft clones that had expanded were reportedly the source of alpha-beta T cells about two months after transplant. Some patients owed their high day-60 TCRbeta diversity to surviving recipient T cells and thymic progenitors.

The junction had 4 bases not matched to a gene; V was cut back by 3 bases and J by 2 bases. Germline CDR1 DFQATT, CDR2 SNEGSKA (reference sequence). The CDR3 length is 14 residues. Preparing the TCRbeta library involved the use of unique molecular identifiers. TCRdb independently ran MiXCR on the PCR reads; one entry per CDR3 protein. The table has some 190,000 distinct CDR3 sequences, roughly 10% seen once. This clonotype was counted many times. As yet, its antigen is unknown. Sequenced here: PBMCs, sampled before TCRalphabeta/CD19-depleted stem cell transplant. The clonotype originates from a boy younger than 10 with acute myeloid leukemia, due to receive a stem cell transplant. The V call is TRBV20-1, the J call TRBJ2-7; 10 bases agree with TRBD2. The CDR3 sequence is CSARLAGATYEQYF. CDR3 nucleotides: TGCAGTGCTAGGCTAGCGGGAGCGACCTACGAGCAGTACTTC.